A single sample is the source of the 24 T cell receptor beta chains below, sequenced in a study of blood T cells in healthy people across ages. A second PCR, run for roughly 7 to 11 cycles, used a sample-barcoded 5' primer plus a J-beta primer mix. Via MiXCR, TCRdb re-called the 5' RACE reads, giving one row per CDR3 protein. Among 540,000 or so distinct CDR3 sequences listed, under 55% were seen once. The sample comprised blood. These TCRs come from a man at least 80 years old in good health.

Regarding this clonotype: The junction shows a germline mismatch at one end, possibly a read error. The genes are TRBV7-7 and TRBJ2-1, with TRBD1 identical over 7 bases. The CDR3 extends over 15 amino acids. Germline-derived CDR1 and CDR2 are SSHAT and FNYEAQ (reference sequence). The CDR3 spells CASSPRQGAWNEQFF. The CDR3 nucleotides are TGTGCTAGCAGTCCCCGACAGGGAGCTTGGAATGAGCAGTTCTTC.

This chain uses TRBV11-2 with TRBJ2-3, with D hard to call. Trimming pared 5 bases from V and 4 bases from J, leaving 10 bases between. Germline assignment: CDR1 SGHAT and CDR2 FQNNGV. The CDR3 length is 13 residues. The CDR3 DNA sequence: TGTGCCAGCAGCCACGTCGTGGCAGATACGCAGTATTTT. Its translation is CASSHVVADTQYF.

V is TRBV20-1 and J is TRBJ2-5, with D perhaps matching TRBD1 or TRBD2 (5 bases each). From germline, CDR1 is DFQATT and CDR2 SNEGSKA (reference sequence). CDR3 length: 14 amino acids. Trimming took off 6 bases at V and 0 bases at J, with 14 bases between the two ends. The CDR3 sequence is CSAQPGRNQETQYF. The DNA for the CDR3 is TGCAGTGCCCAGCCGGGGCGGAACCAAGAGACCCAGTACTTC.

The chain carries TRBV30 and TRBJ2-5; tentative D call: TRBD2 (6 bases). V was pared by 1 base and J by 1 base, with 10 bases between. The CDR3 is 14 residues long. Per germline, CDR1 GTSNPN and CDR2 SVGIG (reference sequence). The CDR3 here is CAWSATRPQETQYF. CDR3 DNA: TGTGCCTGGAGTGCGACTAGGCCCCAAGAGACCCAGTACTTC.

For this clonotype: Compared with germline, one end of the junction differs, possibly owing to a read error. The rearrangement links TRBV5-1 to TRBJ2-5; no definite D call. Germline lookup yields CDR1 SGHRS and CDR2 YFSETQ. This CDR3 has 13 amino acids. The CDR3 spells CVSSFPATSEQYF. The CDR3, as DNA: TGCGTCAGCAGCTTCCCAGCTACAAGTGAGCAGTACTTC. The full variable domain, in which reference TRBV5-1 and TRBJ2-5 provide the parts outside the CDR3, is KAGVTQTPRYLIKTRGQQVTLSCSPISGHRSVSWYQQTPGQGLQFLFEYFSETQRNKGNFPGRFSGRQFSNSRSEMNVSTLELGDSALYLCVSSFPATSEQYFGPGTRLLVL.

This clonotype came up many times. V usage is TRBV7-9 and J usage is TRBJ2-1, with D possibly matching TRBD1 (5 bases). Germline V gene sequence: CDR1 SEHNR, CDR2 FQNEAQ (reference sequence). Trimming removed 5 bases from V and 0 bases from J, with 11 bases in between. CDR3 size: 15 residues. In DNA, the CDR3 is TGTGCCAGCAGCGACAGACAGAGCTCCTACAATGAGCAGTTCTTC. Its protein product is CASSDRQSSYNEQFF.

This chain connects TRBV29-1 to TRBJ2-3, with D unclear. V gave up 6 bases and J gave up 6 bases, with 13 bases separating them. The germline V gene encodes CDR1 SQVTM and CDR2 ANQGSEA. CDR3 length: 12 residues. The CDR3: CSVEPRPDTQYF. In DNA, the CDR3 is TGCAGCGTCGAGCCCAGGCCGGATACGCAGTATTTT.

As for this clonotype: A much larger clone differs from this one at a single base, so this may be a read error. The V gene is TRBV7-9, the J gene TRBJ2-1, with TRBD2 identical over 9 bases. CDR1 and CDR2 (germline): SEHNR, FQNEAQ (reference sequence). V was clipped by 5 bases and J by 8 bases; unmatched bases: 4. The CDR3 runs to 13 residues. DNA for the CDR3: TGTGCCAGCAGCCCGTGGACTAGCGATGAGCAGTTCTTC. Its translation is CASSPWTSDEQFF.

The chain carries TRBV27 and TRBJ2-1; maybe TRBD1 (6 bases). This CDR3 spans 15 amino acids. Trimming took 5 bases from V and 2 from J, leaving 13 bases between them. Germline loops: CDR1 MNHEY, CDR2 SMNVEV (reference sequence). CDR3 sequence (DNA): TGTGCCAGCAGTACCTGGGACACACCCTACAATGAGCAGTTCTTC. Amino acids: CASSTWDTPYNEQFF.

This clonotype was picked up a small number of times. CDR3 protein: CSVDREDYGYTF. The CDR3 nucleotides are TGCAGCGTTGACAGGGAGGACTATGGCTACACCTTC. This chain links TRBV29-1 with TRBJ1-2; possibly TRBD1 for D (5 bases). Germline CDR1 reads SQVTM; CDR2 reads ANQGSEA. The CDR3 has 12 residues. V gave up 3 bases and J gave up 3 bases, with 8 bases separating them.

V usage is TRBV3-1 and J usage is TRBJ2-3; D uncertain. V lost 1 base, J lost 4 bases, and 3 bases lay in between. CDR3 length: 12 amino acids. In germline, CDR1 is LGHDT, CDR2 YNNKEL (reference sequence). In DNA, the CDR3 is TGTGCCAGCAGCCAAGCGTCAGATACGCAGTATTTT. This encodes CASSQASDTQYF.

This clonotype was observed at least ten times. The chain is built from TRBV10-3 and TRBJ2-5; D unresolved. This CDR3 is built from 15 residues. Trimming took off 2 bases at V and 0 bases at J, with 10 bases between the two ends. Germline CDR1 ENHRY, CDR2 SYGVKD. The CDR3 sequence is CAISETGGYQETQYF. CDR3 coding DNA: TGTGCCATCAGTGAGACCGGTGGTTACCAAGAGACCCAGTACTTC.

The J gene is TRBJ2-7, the V gene TRBV7-2; 8 positions match TRBD1. The V and J ends lost 2 bases and 0 bases, in that order; junction bases with no gene match: 6. CDR1 and CDR2 (germline): SGHTA, FQGNSA. This CDR3 is 16 amino acids long. The CDR3 reads CASSLSQGASSYEQYF. CDR3 nucleotide sequence: TGTGCCAGCAGCTTAAGTCAGGGGGCGAGCTCCTACGAGCAGTACTTC.

CDR3 amino acids: CSATSRQGSNQPQHF. CDR3 in DNA: TGCAGCGCAACCTCCCGACAGGGGAGCAATCAGCCCCAGCATTTT. J is TRBJ1-5 and V is TRBV29-1; 8 bases agree with TRBD1. With 7 bases clipped from V and 1 base from J, the junction kept 9 bases outside the gene matches. The CDR3 runs to 15 residues. Germline values: CDR1 SQVTM, CDR2 ANQGSEA.

The chain recombines TRBV29-1 with TRBJ2-3; a weak D match, TRBD1 (6 bases). The CDR3 is 14 amino acids. The germline V gene encodes CDR1 SQVTM and CDR2 ANQGSEA. The V end lost 4 bases, the J end lost 2 bases, and 13 bases lay between the germline ends. This CDR3 is CSVAVGAATDTQYF. For the CDR3, the DNA is TGCAGCGTTGCCGTGGGGGCCGCCACAGATACGCAGTATTTT.

This clonotype turned up a few times. The chain employs TRBV9 and TRBJ2-1; 11 bases fit TRBD2. V lost 3 bases and J lost 0; bases outside the gene matches: 20. Germline CDR1 reads SGDLS; CDR2 reads YYNGEE. The length of the CDR3 is 22 residues. CDR3 sequence reads: CASSGSGTAVRTSGSSYNEQFF. CDR3 coding DNA: TGTGCCAGCAGCGGCTCCGGGACAGCCGTGCGAACTAGCGGGAGCTCCTACAATGAGCAGTTCTTC. Full variable domain (remainder filled in from reference TRBV9 and TRBJ2-1): DSGVTQTPKHLITATGQRVTLRCSPRSGDLSVYWYQQSLDQGLQFLIQYYNGEERAKGNILERFSAQQFPDLHSELNLSSLELGDSALYFCASSGSGTAVRTSGSSYNEQFFGPGTRLTVL.

This clonotype has only a few counts. The chain links TRBV20-1 to TRBJ2-1; 7 nucleotides agree with TRBD2. CDR1 DFQATT and CDR2 SNEGSKA come from the germline V gene (reference sequence). The CDR3 totals 14 residues. The CDR3 bases are TGCAGCGGCTCCACGGGAGGTTTGTACAATGAGCAGTTCTTC. It is translated as CSGSTGGLYNEQFF.

The chain recombines TRBV6-6 with TRBJ2-3, with 12 bases identical to TRBD2. Germline V gene lookup returns CDR1 MNHNY and CDR2 SVGAGI (reference sequence). V lost 5 bases to trimming and J lost 8 bases; unmatched junction nucleotides: 8. This CDR3 region has 15 residues. The CDR3 DNA is TGTGCCAGCAGTCCTAGCGGGGGGGCTACCCGTACGCAGTATTTT. Translated, it gives CASSPSGGATRTQYF.

This clonotype was seen once. The chain carries TRBV7-2 and TRBJ2-5, with D perhaps matching TRBD1 (6 bases). CDR1 SGHTA and CDR2 FQGNSA come from the germline V gene. The CDR3 is 16 amino acids. Trimming left V 0 bases short and J 5 bases short, with 16 bases between. As DNA, the CDR3 is TGTACCAGCAGCTTAGCGGGGCAGGGGAGTGGGGAGACCCAGTACTTC. Translation: CTSSLAGQGSGETQYF.

This rearrangement joins TRBV6-2 or TRBV6-3 to TRBJ2-7, with 14 bases identical to TRBD2. Germline loops: CDR1 MNHEY, CDR2 SVGEGT. J was trimmed by 3 bases and V by 0 bases; bases with no gene match: 16. The CDR3 is made up of 21 amino acids. CDR3 DNA: TGTGCCAGCAGTTACTCCGGGACTAGCGGGAGACGTGGCGCGGGGCTCTACGAGCAGTACTTC. The encoded protein is CASSYSGTSGRRGAGLYEQYF.

Turning to this clonotype: A read error may be the cause here, since a much bigger clone is one base away. The CDR3 DNA reads as TGTGCCATCAGTGGAACATCGAACACCGGGGAGCTGTTTTTT. Residues: CAISGTSNTGELFF. The rearrangement uses TRBV10-3 and TRBJ2-2; D call uncertain. V lost 4 bases and J lost 0, with 6 bases in between. This CDR3 is built from 14 residues. Germline V lookup: CDR1 ENHRY, CDR2 SYGVKD.

The genes are TRBV6-6 and TRBJ1-5; D is unclear. The germline V gene encodes CDR1 MNHNY and CDR2 SVGAGI (reference sequence). This CDR3 is built from 14 residues. The V and J ends lost 4 bases and 8 bases respectively, with 15 bases between them. The CDR3 sequence: CASSSGLGLEPQHF. DNA of the CDR3: TGTGCCAGCAGTTCTGGCCTCGGTCTAGAGCCCCAGCATTTT.

This clonotype came up many times. This chain connects TRBV7-2 to TRBJ2-7; 10 bases map to TRBD2. The CDR3 has 15 residues. Germline V gene data show CDR1 as SGHTA and CDR2 as FQGNSA. J lost 1 base, V lost 5 bases, and 5 bases had no gene match. The CDR3 DNA is TGTGCCAGCAGCACCGGAGCGGGAGGGTCCTACGAGCAGTACTTC. Its protein product is CASSTGAGGSYEQYF.

This clonotype was seen only a few times. A junction boundary mismatches the germline segment, possibly from a read error. The chain combines TRBV7-7 with TRBJ2-5; D is unresolved. The CDR3 loop spans 13 amino acids. Germline V gene data show CDR1 as SSHAT and CDR2 as FNYEAQ (reference sequence). CDR3 nucleotide sequence: TGTGCTAGCACAGAGACATCCCCTCAGACCCAGTACTTC. Residues: CASTETSPQTQYF.